This passage covers 12 T cell receptor beta chains from one sample sequenced in a study of blood T cell repertoires in COVID-19. The data were produced by immunoSEQ multiplex PCR, yet TCRdb's version contains in-frame clones alone and is incomplete. The sample lists about 15,000 clones; around nine tenths were seen once. Sequences were obtained from peripheral blood. The receptors here all came from a human donor in a cohort sampled during active COVID-19.

The chain has TRBV6-6 and TRBJ1-2; TRBD1 aligns across 9 bases. This CDR3 comprises 15 residues. Germline CDR1 is MNHNY and CDR2 is SVGAGI (reference sequence). V shed 2 bases and J 6 bases; nucleotides not matched to a gene: 7. In DNA form, the CDR3 reads TGTGCCAGCAGTTACGCGGCACAGGGGGCGGATGGCTACACCTTC. Protein: CASSYAAQGADGYTF.

This clone was counted a few times. The chain uses TRBV5-1 and TRBJ2-7, with TRBD1 identical over 11 bases. The CDR3 runs 15 residues. The V and J ends lost 4 bases and 7 bases, in that order; junction bases with no gene match: 10. In germline, CDR1 is SGHRS, CDR2 YFSETQ. The CDR3 is CASSGRTGGPGEQYF. CDR3 nucleotides: TGCGCCAGCAGCGGAAGGACAGGGGGCCCCGGGGAGCAGTACTTC.

This clone was detected only once. The chain is built from TRBV7-2 and TRBJ2-5; no firm D call. V dropped 2 bases and J dropped 2 bases, with 6 bases sitting between them. The CDR3 loop spans 13 amino acids. Looked up from germline, CDR1 is SGHTA and CDR2 is FQGNSA. CDR3 nucleotides: TGTGCCAGCAGCTTACGGGTTCAAGAGACCCAGTACTTC. Protein: CASSLRVQETQYF. The variable domain in full, with the rest retrieved from reference TRBV7-2 and TRBJ2-5, is GAGVSQSPSNKVTEKGKDVELRCDPISGHTALYWYRQSLGQGLEFLIYFQGNSAPDKSGLPSDRFSAERTGGSVSTLTIQRTQQEDSAVYLCASSLRVQETQYFGPGTRLLVL.

The rearrangement links TRBV19 to TRBJ2-1; possible D gene TRBD2, 5 bases. The CDR3 extends over 14 amino acids. Germline loops: CDR1 LNHDA, CDR2 SQIVND (reference sequence). V was shortened by 1 base and J by 4 bases, with 8 bases between the two germline ends. Here the CDR3 reads CASSIGGPYNEQFF. The CDR3 coding sequence is TGTGCCAGTAGTATAGGAGGGCCTTACAATGAGCAGTTCTTC.

The V call is TRBV13, the J call TRBJ1-5; possible D gene TRBD1, 6 bases. Germline V gene lookup returns CDR1 PRHDT and CDR2 FYEKMQ (reference sequence). Trimming took off 6 bases at V and 1 base at J, with 13 bases between the two ends. CDR3 length: 15 amino acids. The CDR3 sequence: CASSSRQESNQPQHF. The CDR3 region has the DNA TGTGCCAGCAGTTCCAGACAGGAAAGCAATCAGCCCCAGCATTTT.

The rearrangement uses TRBV5-1 and TRBJ1-1, with 7 bases matching TRBD1. Germline trimming cut 0 bases from V and 5 bases from J; bases unmatched to any gene: 1. There are 13 residues in the CDR3. Germline CDR1 reads SGHRS; CDR2 reads YFSETQ. CDR3 region: CASSLEGQTEAFF. CDR3 nucleotide sequence: TGCGCCAGCAGCTTGGAGGGACAGACTGAAGCTTTCTTT.

The rearrangement links TRBV27 to TRBJ2-7; D is ambiguous. Per germline, CDR1 MNHEY and CDR2 SMNVEV (reference sequence). Deletions cut 0 bases from V and 7 bases from J, with 10 bases between. CDR3 length: 13 amino acids. CDR3 sequence: CASSLSNYGEQYF. CDR3 nucleotides: TGTGCCAGCAGTTTATCAAATTACGGGGAGCAGTACTTC.

The rearrangement links TRBV7-6 to TRBJ2-1; 7 positions match TRBD2. This CDR3 has 17 residues. V trimming: 1 base; J trimming: 0 bases; junction bases outside the gene matches: 6. CDR1 is SGHVS, CDR2 FNYEAQ, per germline. CDR3 nucleotides: TGTGCCAGCAGCTTAGGCCCTAGCGGAAGCTCCTACAATGAGCAGTTCTTC. Translated, it gives CASSLGPSGSSYNEQFF.

Only one count was recorded for this clone. The genes are TRBV4-3 and TRBJ1-2; tentative D call: TRBD1 (6 bases). Germline CDR1 and CDR2: LGHNA and YSLEER. This CDR3 is built from 16 residues. The V gene lost 3 bases and the J gene lost 5 bases, with 19 bases spanning the gap. This chain's CDR3 is CASSHATGSPTYGYTF. In DNA form, the CDR3 reads TGCGCCAGCAGCCATGCAACAGGGAGTCCCACATATGGCTACACCTTC.

V usage is TRBV6-5 and J usage is TRBJ2-1; D might be TRBD2 (6 bases). V shed 2 bases and J shed 10 bases, with 12 bases lying between them. Per the germline V gene, CDR1 is MNHEY and CDR2 is SVGAGI. The CDR3 covers 13 residues. CDR3 residues: CASSYTEGREQFF. Here the CDR3 DNA reads TGTGCCAGCAGTTACACGGAGGGCCGGGAGCAGTTCTTC.

In this sample, this clone turned up a few times. The rearrangement joins TRBV9 to TRBJ1-2; no clear D. The V end was cut by 0 bases, the J end by 1 base, with 4 bases between. The CDR3 has 13 residues. Per the germline V gene, CDR1 is SGDLS and CDR2 is YYNGEE. The CDR3 loop reads CASSVAVNYGYTF. CDR3 sequence (DNA): TGTGCCAGCAGCGTAGCAGTTAACTATGGCTACACCTTC.

V usage is TRBV29-1 and J usage is TRBJ2-7; TRBD2 matches at 8 bases. J gave up 2 bases and V 6 bases, and 6 bases lay outside the gene matches. The length of the CDR3 is 13 residues. Germline loops: CDR1 SQVTM, CDR2 ANQGSEA. The CDR3 protein is CSVTYGGAYEQYF. The CDR3 nucleotides read TGCAGCGTAACGTACGGGGGGGCCTACGAGCAGTACTTC.